This record concerns one T cell receptor (beta chain) sequence. Generated by immunoSEQ multiplex PCR, the TCRdb table keeps only in-frame clones and is missing some. This repertoire shows some 2,000,000 clones, roughly 95% found once; its top ten account for 0.13%. These data are taken from a study of shared clonotypes between healthy human individuals. This CDR3 is 15 amino acids long. Germline V gene data show CDR1 as SGHVS and CDR2 as FQNEAQ. V lost 2 bases and J lost 0, with 10 bases in between. The sequence was collected from a young man in good health. V and J are TRBV7-8 and TRBJ1-1; D remains ambiguous. The specimen was naive CD4+ T cells sorted from blood. Indicated subset: CD45RA+ positively selected. In DNA form, the CDR3 reads TGTGCCAGCAGCTTATCGCGGCAGCTGAACACTGAAGCTTTCTTT. Translation gives CASSLSRQLNTEAFF.